The clone carrying this T cell receptor (beta chain) was observed at least ten times. The antigen remains unidentified. Unique molecular identifiers tagged the TCRbeta library. Using its own MiXCR run on the PCR reads, TCRdb lists one record per CDR3 protein. In the table there are 250,000 to 400,000 distinct CDR3 sequences, around 25% of which are singletons. The sample is drawn from a study of T-cell reconstitution after alpha-beta-depleted transplantation in children. General study points: At the one-year point after transplant, T-cell counts and TCRbeta diversity were found to come mostly from T cells that had been newly produced. Reportedly, only several hundred clones from non-depleted graft cells drove alpha-beta T-cell counts at about two months.

The CDR3 extends over 14 amino acids. Germline CDR1 and CDR2: SGHRS and YFSETQ. V was cut by 0 bases and J by 7 bases, with 11 bases left in between. The sequence derives from a male patient between 10 and 17 years old who had a stem cell transplant for acute lymphoblastic leukemia, so the T cells may come from the graft donor. The sequences come from PBMCs, mostly from graft donor cells, collected 180 days after TCRalphabeta/CD19-depleted stem cell transplant. V and J are TRBV5-1 and TRBJ2-1; D tentatively fits TRBD1 or TRBD2 (5 bases each). The CDR3 coding sequence is TGCGCCAGCAGCTTGGATGGGACGGGAAATGAGCAGTTCTTC. Amino acid sequence: CASSLDGTGNEQFF.